This TCR beta chain is from a study of blood T cell repertoires in COVID-19. Looking at the study overall: The samples span acute and convalescent COVID-19 from the United States, Italy and Spain. Sources were T cells, B-cell-depleted T cells, or PBMCs; the material itself was cDNA or gDNA.

In its sample, this clone was seen a few times. Per the authors' pipeline: Quantification of nucleated cells was approximated via reference gene primer amplification. Only in-frame clones appear in the TCRdb table, and some are missing; sequencing was by immunoSEQ multiplex PCR. Clone size and the V and J calls come from that table; the DNA yielded D and trimming. The repertoire holds roughly 200,000 clones, with 80% to 90% as singletons. This CDR3 comprises 14 residues. The V end lost 5 bases, the J end lost 0 bases, and 8 bases lay between the germline ends. Germline CDR1 MNHEY, CDR2 SVGEGT. The J gene is TRBJ1-5, the V gene TRBV6-2 or TRBV6-3; no reliable D call. The sequence derives from a human donor with active or convalescent COVID-19. The donor label of this sample is uncertain. The sample consisted of peripheral blood. CDR3 residues: CASSRQYSNQPQHF. The DNA for the CDR3 is TGTGCCAGCAGTCGTCAGTATAGCAATCAGCCCCAGCATTTT.